This section outlines one T cell receptor (beta chain) sequence together with its context. The study counted Cohort 3 donors as recovered given two negative PCRs, clearance, or symptom resolution. The sample comes from a study of blood T cell repertoires in COVID-19. Repertoires were generated with immunoSEQ multiplex PCR, while TCRdb's copy carries only in-frame clones and drops some. The data show approximately 290,000 clones, 75% to 90% seen once. From germline, CDR1 is LGHDT and CDR2 YNNKEL (reference sequence). The CDR3 contains 15 residues. Trimming cost V 0 bases and J 2 bases, with 10 bases left between them.

The sequenced sample consisted of PBMCs or T cells enriched from blood (not recorded which). J is TRBJ2-5 and V is TRBV3-1 (or the pseudogene TRBV3-2); D is ambiguous. The clonotype comes from a woman younger than 45 who had recovered from COVID-19. This CDR3 reads CASSQDLVVQETQYF. The CDR3 region has the DNA TGTGCCAGCAGCCAAGATCTAGTGGTACAAGAGACCCAGTACTTC.